This TCR beta chain appears in the sequencing data of a study of blood T cell repertoires in COVID-19. Study information: Collection of acute and convalescent COVID-19 samples took place in the United States, Italy and Spain. The analysed material was cDNA or gDNA that came from T cells, B-cell-depleted T cells, or PBMCs.

In the authors' workflow: Quantification of nucleated cells was approximated via reference gene primer amplification. Profiled with immunoSEQ multiplex PCR; TCRdb holds only in-frame clones, not every one. The DNA gave D and trimming, while V, J and clone size come from that table. The sample has about 34,000 clones; about 88% are singletons. The V segment lost 5 bases and the J segment 5 bases; nucleotides outside the gene matches: 5. Germline loops: CDR1 SGHTA, CDR2 FQGNSA. The CDR3 is made up of 14 amino acids. This clonotype was obtained from a human donor with active COVID-19. The donor label of this sample is uncertain. The chain carries TRBV7-2 and TRBJ1-5; 8 bases fit TRBD1. Sequencing was done on a sample of peripheral blood. CDR3 protein: CASSPQGVDQPQHF. CDR3 DNA: TGTGCCAGCAGCCCACAGGGGGTTGATCAGCCCCAGCATTTT.